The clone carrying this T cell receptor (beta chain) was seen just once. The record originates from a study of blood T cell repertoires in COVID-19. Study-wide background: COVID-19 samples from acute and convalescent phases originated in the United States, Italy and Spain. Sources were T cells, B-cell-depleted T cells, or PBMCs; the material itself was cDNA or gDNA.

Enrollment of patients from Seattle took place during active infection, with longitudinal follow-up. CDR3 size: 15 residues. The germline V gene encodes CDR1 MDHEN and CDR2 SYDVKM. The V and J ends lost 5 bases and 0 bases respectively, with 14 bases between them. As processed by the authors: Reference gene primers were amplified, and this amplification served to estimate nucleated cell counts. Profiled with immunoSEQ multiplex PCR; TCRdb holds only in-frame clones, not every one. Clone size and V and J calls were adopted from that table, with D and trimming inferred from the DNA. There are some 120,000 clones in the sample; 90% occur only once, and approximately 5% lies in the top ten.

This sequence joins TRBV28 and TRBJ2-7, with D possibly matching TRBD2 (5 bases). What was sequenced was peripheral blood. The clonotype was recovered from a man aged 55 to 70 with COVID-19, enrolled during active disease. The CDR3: CASSPQDRDSYEQYF. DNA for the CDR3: TGTGCCAGCAGTCCCCAGGACCGGGACTCCTACGAGCAGTACTTC.